This is a list of T cell receptor beta chains from one sample in a study of blood T cell repertoires in COVID-19. Method: immunoSEQ multiplex PCR; TCRdb's copy keeps in-frame clones and lacks some. The profile shows about 190,000 clones, roughly 80% of them singletons. Sequencing was carried out using peripheral blood. These receptors were taken from a man between 60 and 75 years old with acute or convalescent COVID-19. Both conserved end residues are part of each CDR3. The D gene is left open where the match is weak. Rows give clone size only sometimes, using once, few, many, or a class for an expanded clone.

abundance	v_gene	j_gene	d_gene	len	CDR3aa	CDR3nt
-	TRBV7-8	TRBJ2-7	TRBD2	16	CASSPGLAVLSYEQYF	TGTGCCAGCAGCCCGGGACTAGCGGTTCTATCCTACGAGCAGTACTTC
-	TRBV7-2	TRBJ2-7	-	17	CASSLGASETGAYEQYF	TGTGCCAGCAGCTTAGGGGCCTCCGAGACAGGAGCCTACGAGCAGTACTTC
-	TRBV6-5	TRBJ2-7	-	14	CASRRGTQSYEQYF	TGTGCCAGCCGACGGGGGACGCAATCCTACGAGCAGTACTTC
-	TRBV2	TRBJ1-5	TRBD1	17	CASSPPGTGIGNQPQHF	TGTGCCAGCAGCCCCCCCGGGACAGGGATCGGCAATCAGCCCCAGCATTTT
-	TRBV27	TRBJ2-7	TRBD1	15	CASSSRQGGRYEQYF	TGTGCCAGCAGTTCGAGACAGGGTGGGCGCTACGAGCAGTACTTC
-	TRBV27	TRBJ1-1	TRBD1	13	CASSFGTGIEAFF	TGTGCCAGCAGTTTCGGGACAGGGATTGAAGCTTTCTTT
-	TRBV7-9	TRBJ1-2	TRBD1	14	CASSLGTGGRGYTF	TGTGCCAGCAGCTTAGGGACAGGGGGTCGGGGCTACACCTTC
-	TRBV14	TRBJ2-3	TRBD2	15	CASSPRLAGTDTQYF	TGTGCCAGCAGCCCAAGACTAGCGGGCACAGATACGCAGTATTTT
-	TRBV2	TRBJ2-1	-	15	CASSVSVPSYNEQFF	TGTGCCAGCAGTGTGTCGGTACCCTCCTACAATGAGCAGTTCTTC
-	TRBV3-1/TRBV3-2	TRBJ2-3	-	17	CASSQEEALVSTDTQYF	TGTGCCAGCAGCCAAGAAGAAGCGCTAGTTTCCACAGATACGCAGTATTTT
-	TRBV12-5	TRBJ1-1	-	15	CASGSPTGLVTEAFF	TGTGCTAGTGGTTCCCCCACAGGCCTGGTGACTGAAGCTTTCTTT
-	TRBV6-6	TRBJ2-5	-	13	CASSGQGGGTQYF	TGTGCCAGCAGTGGACAGGGCGGGGGGACCCAGTACTTC
-	TRBV5-6	TRBJ1-2	TRBD1	14	CASSSLTGGFGYTF	TGTGCCAGCAGCTCTCTGACAGGGGGCTTTGGCTACACCTTC
-	TRBV29-1	TRBJ2-2	-	16	CSAQGGRGRGVGELFF	TGCAGCGCCCAAGGAGGCAGGGGAAGAGGGGTAGGGGAGCTGTTTTTT
-	TRBV7-3	TRBJ1-1	-	14	CASSLNAGNTEAFF	TGTGCCAGCAGCTTAAACGCAGGGAACACTGAAGCTTTCTTT
-	TRBV5-1	TRBJ2-1	-	15	CASSLEGVGYNEQFF	TGCGCCAGCAGCTTGGAAGGGGTCGGCTACAATGAGCAGTTCTTC
-	TRBV18	TRBJ2-7	-	13	CASSPHFRDEQYF	TGTGCCAGCTCCCCCCATTTCAGGGACGAGCAGTACTTC
-	TRBV27	TRBJ2-7	TRBD1	14	CASSPRQGFYEQYF	TGTGCCAGCAGTCCGCGACAGGGGTTCTACGAGCAGTACTTC
-	TRBV6-5	TRBJ2-3	TRBD1	15	CASSYQPTGADTQYF	TGTGCCAGCAGTTACCAACCGACAGGGGCAGATACGCAGTATTTT
-	TRBV10-3	TRBJ1-2	-	16	CAISESTNTGTTGYTF	TGTGCCATCAGTGAGTCGACGAATACAGGGACGACGGGCTACACCTTC
-	TRBV6-5	TRBJ2-1	-	15	CASSYSLGTENEQFF	TGTGCCAGCAGTTACTCGCTCGGTACAGAGAATGAGCAGTTCTTC
few	TRBV11-2	TRBJ1-4	TRBD1	18	CASSRRNMDRPTNEKLFF	TGTGCCAGCAGCCGTCGGAATATGGACAGGCCAACTAATGAAAAACTGTTTTTT
-	TRBV13	TRBJ2-7	TRBD1	16	CASSLGTGGYPDEQYF	TGTGCCAGCAGCTTAGGTACAGGGGGCTACCCGGACGAGCAGTACTTC
-	TRBV7-8	TRBJ2-1	TRBD2	17	CASRFTRLAGEGSEQFF	TGTGCCAGCAGATTTACCCGACTAGCGGGAGAGGGCTCTGAGCAGTTCTTC
-	TRBV6-2/TRBV6-3	TRBJ1-5	TRBD1	19	CASSHTGGQIQGRNQPQHF	TGTGCCAGCAGTCATACAGGGGGCCAAATCCAGGGACGCAATCAGCCCCAGCATTTT
-	TRBV4-1	TRBJ2-1	-	15	CASSQIYSSYNEQFF	TGCGCCAGCAGCCAAATCTACAGCTCCTACAATGAGCAGTTCTTC
-	TRBV7-9	TRBJ2-6	-	17	CASSLPRGRSGANVLTF	TGTGCCAGCAGCTTACCGCGGGGGCGCTCTGGGGCCAACGTCCTGACTTTC
-	TRBV12-3/TRBV12-4	TRBJ1-1	-	13	CASSLSTGTEAFF	TGTGCCAGCAGTTTATCGACTGGCACTGAAGCTTTCTTT
few	TRBV19	TRBJ1-6	-	14	CASSPDSPNSPLHF	TGTGCCAGTAGTCCCGACAGCCCGAATTCACCCCTCCACTTT
-	TRBV30	TRBJ1-1	-	12	CAWSAQYTEAFF	TGTGCCTGGAGTGCGCAGTACACTGAAGCTTTCTTT
-	TRBV4-1	TRBJ2-1	-	15	CASSQDRTSYNEQFF	TGCGCCAGCAGCCAAGACAGAACCTCCTACAATGAGCAGTTCTTC
-	TRBV5-4	TRBJ2-2	TRBD1	16	CASSSPGTEYTGELFF	TGTGCCAGCAGCTCGCCCGGGACAGAGTACACCGGGGAGCTGTTTTTT
-	TRBV6-4	TRBJ1-6	-	14	CASSESSYNSPLHF	TGTGCCAGCAGTGAGAGCTCCTATAATTCACCCCTCCACTTT
-	TRBV5-1	TRBJ2-7	TRBD1	16	CASSLDPSGQGYEQYF	TGCGCCAGCAGCTTGGATCCTTCGGGACAGGGCTACGAGCAGTACTTC
-	TRBV5-4	TRBJ2-7	-	14	CASSLEGDGREQYF	TGTGCCAGCAGCTTGGAGGGAGACGGTAGAGAGCAGTACTTC
-	TRBV3-1/TRBV3-2	TRBJ1-2	-	16	CASSLSRLRDIYGYTF	TGTGCCAGCAGCCTAAGCCGCCTCCGGGACATCTATGGCTACACCTTC
-	TRBV29-1	TRBJ2-3	TRBD2	14	CSDLTSGGWDTQYF	TGCAGCGACCTAACTAGCGGGGGGTGGGATACGCAGTATTTT
-	TRBV6-5	TRBJ1-2	-	14	CASSSDRAPYGYTF	TGTGCCAGCAGTTCTGACAGAGCACCCTATGGCTACACCTTC
-	TRBV19	TRBJ1-5	-	14	CASSILSRAQPQHF	TGTGCCAGTAGTATTTTGAGCAGGGCCCAGCCCCAGCATTTT
-	TRBV4-3	TRBJ2-2	-	15	CASSQLPGETGELFF	TGCGCCAGCAGCCAACTCCCGGGAGAGACCGGGGAGCTGTTTTTT
-	TRBV5-1	TRBJ2-7	-	15	CASSQGPAVGGEQYF	TGCGCCAGCAGCCAGGGTCCCGCGGTGGGTGGCGAGCAGTACTTC
few	TRBV24-1	TRBJ2-7	TRBD1	18	CATSDSHVPGQGRGEQYF	TGTGCCACCAGTGATTCACATGTACCGGGACAGGGTCGGGGCGAGCAGTACTTC
-	TRBV7-8	TRBJ2-7	TRBD2	14	CASSSSGTLREQYF	TGTGCCAGCAGCTCTAGCGGGACACTTCGCGAGCAGTACTTC
-	TRBV27	TRBJ2-1	-	13	CASSLTVAQEQFF	TGTGCCAGCAGTTTGACTGTGGCACAAGAGCAGTTCTTC
-	TRBV4-2	TRBJ2-7	-	16	CASSQDRGTGAYEQYF	TGTGCCAGCAGCCAAGACAGGGGGACTGGGGCCTACGAGCAGTACTTC
-	TRBV6-2/TRBV6-3	TRBJ1-2	-	15	CASSSPGVVNYGYTF	TGTGCCAGCAGTTCCCCAGGGGTAGTCAACTATGGCTACACCTTC
-	TRBV12-3/TRBV12-4	TRBJ2-1	-	11	CASSSLNEQFF	TGTGCCAGCAGCTCCTTGAATGAGCAGTTCTTC
-	TRBV7-8	TRBJ2-1	TRBD2	15	CASSLPSGRGDEQFF	TGTGCCAGCAGCTTACCTAGCGGGAGGGGAGATGAGCAGTTCTTC
-	TRBV29-1	TRBJ2-7	TRBD1	13	CSAGDRGLYEQYF	TGCAGCGCCGGGGACAGGGGGCTCTACGAGCAGTACTTC
-	TRBV6-1	TRBJ1-1	-	14	CASSEYQKNTEAFF	TGTGCCAGCAGTGAATACCAGAAAAACACTGAAGCTTTCTTT
-	TRBV15	TRBJ2-3	TRBD1	14	CASWTGGLADTQYF	TGTGCCTCGTGGACAGGGGGCTTGGCAGATACGCAGTATTTT
-	TRBV3-1/TRBV3-2	TRBJ2-7	-	14	CASSQDYTTYEQYF	TGTGCCAGCAGCCAAGATTACACTACCTACGAGCAGTACTTC
-	TRBV24-1	TRBJ2-3	TRBD1	17	CATSEPGQGPFTDTQYF	TGTGCCACCAGTGAGCCCGGACAGGGGCCCTTCACAGATACGCAGTATTTT
-	TRBV3-1/TRBV3-2	TRBJ1-6	-	19	CASSPRLARQPILNSPLHF	TGTGCCAGCAGCCCGAGACTGGCCCGACAGCCAATCCTAAATTCACCCCTCCACTTT
-	TRBV28	TRBJ2-3	-	14	CASSFSQATDTQYF	TGTGCCAGCAGTTTTAGTCAGGCCACAGATACGCAGTATTTT
-	TRBV10-3	TRBJ2-7	TRBD1	13	CAINRDSSYEQYF	TGTGCCATCAATAGGGACAGCTCCTACGAGCAGTACTTC
-	TRBV6-7	TRBJ2-1	TRBD2	14	CASNSSGFYNEQFF	TGTGCCAGCAACTCTAGCGGCTTCTACAATGAGCAGTTCTTC
few	TRBV5-4	TRBJ2-1	TRBD2	16	CASSSLISGREGEQFF	TGTGCCAGCAGCTCTCTAATTAGCGGGAGGGAAGGTGAGCAGTTCTTC
-	TRBV10-2	TRBJ1-3	TRBD1	14	CASRTGFSGNTIYF	TGCGCCAGCAGGACAGGGTTCTCTGGAAACACCATATATTTT
-	TRBV19	TRBJ1-4	TRBD1	16	CASSINDRGTNEKLFF	TGTGCCAGTAGTATAAACGACAGGGGAACTAATGAAAAACTGTTTTTT